This is a list of T cell receptor beta chains from one sample in a study of T cell repertoires in cytomegalovirus infection. TCRdb re-analysed the reads in MiXCR, keeping a single row per CDR3 protein. The repertoire holds about 360,000 distinct CDR3 sequences, with about a sixth as singletons. Sequencing was performed on PBMCs. The receptors were sampled from a human donor in good health (CMV status not recorded). Some clones in this sample may be carry-over from other donors' samples. Each CDR3 is given with its conserved first and last residue. The D gene is left open where the match is weak. Part of the rows lack a size; the others show once, few, many or a class for expanded clones.

D: -
size: many
J: TRBJ2-1
V: TRBV7-2
CDR3: CASSYMGSEQFF
DNA: TGTGCCAGCAGCTACATGGGGAGTGAGCAGTTCTTC

D: -
size: -
J: TRBJ2-2
V: TRBV12-3/TRBV12-4
CDR3: CASSPGTLKLFF
DNA: TGTGCCAGCAGTCCGGGGACCCTAAAGCTGTTTTTT

D: TRBD2
size: many
J: TRBJ2-3
V: TRBV6-1
CDR3: CASSEVASGYTDTQYF
DNA: TGTGCCAGCAGTGAAGTGGCTAGCGGATACACAGATACGCAGTATTTT

D: -
size: many
J: TRBJ1-5
V: TRBV28
CDR3: CASSFQLNQPQHF
DNA: TGTGCCAGCAGTTTCCAGTTAAATCAGCCCCAGCATTTT

D: TRBD1
size: many
J: TRBJ1-1
V: TRBV7-9
CDR3: CASSPAYTGGTEAFF
DNA: TGTGCCAGCAGCCCCGCGTATACAGGGGGAACTGAAGCTTTCTTT

D: -
size: -
J: TRBJ1-1
V: TRBV5-1
CDR3: CASSFQGSTQAFF
DNA: TGCGCCAGCAGCTTCCAGGGGAGCACTCAAGCTTTCTTT

D: -
size: -
J: TRBJ2-7
V: TRBV20-1
CDR3: CSARDRPGDPYEQYF
DNA: TGCAGTGCTAGAGATCGGCCAGGAGACCCCTACGAGCAGTACTTC

D: TRBD2
size: few
J: TRBJ2-1
V: TRBV2
CDR3: CATRGGSYNEQFF
DNA: TGTGCCACCCGGGGGGGTTCTTACAATGAGCAGTTCTTC

D: -
size: few
J: TRBJ2-2
V: TRBV11-3
CDR3: CASSLDPGANTGELFF
DNA: TGTGCCAGCAGCTTAGATCCGGGGGCGAACACCGGGGAGCTGTTTTTT

D: -
size: many
J: TRBJ1-6
V: TRBV10-2
CDR3: CASRGDYNSPLHF
DNA: TGCGCCAGCAGAGGGGACTATAATTCACCCCTCCACTTT

D: -
size: -
J: TRBJ2-1
V: TRBV9
CDR3: CASSGQFSYNEQFF
DNA: TGTGCCAGCAGTGGCCAATTCTCCTACAATGAGCAGTTCTTC

D: -
size: many
J: TRBJ1-5
V: TRBV7-2
CDR3: CASSSETGQPQHF
DNA: TGTGCCAGCAGCTCGGAGACGGGTCAGCCCCAGCATTTT

D: -
size: -
J: TRBJ2-2
V: TRBV12-5
CDR3: CASGLVVPTGELFF
DNA: TGTGCTAGTGGTTTGGTAGTCCCCACCGGGGAGCTGTTTTTT

D: -
size: -
J: TRBJ1-1
V: TRBV4-1
CDR3: CASSQDWGIPEAFF
DNA: TGCGCCAGCAGCCAAGATTGGGGGATCCCTGAAGCTTTCTTT

D: -
size: few
J: TRBJ1-3
V: TRBV9
CDR3: CASSVDPVSGNTIYF
DNA: TGTGCCAGCAGCGTAGATCCAGTCTCTGGAAACACCATATATTTT

D: TRBD2
size: few
J: TRBJ2-1
V: TRBV11-3
CDR3: CASAGLPGNEQFF
DNA: TGTGCCAGCGCGGGACTACCAGGGAATGAGCAGTTCTTC

D: TRBD2
size: many
J: TRBJ2-1
V: TRBV5-4
CDR3: CASSLEAAAGGIYNEQFF
DNA: TGTGCCAGCAGCTTGGAGGCTGCGGCGGGAGGCATATACAATGAGCAGTTCTTC

D: -
size: -
J: TRBJ2-1
V: TRBV6-5
CDR3: CASSRGHPNEQFF
DNA: TGTGCCAGCAGCAGAGGACACCCCAATGAGCAGTTCTTC

D: -
size: -
J: TRBJ2-7
V: TRBV7-2
CDR3: CASSLVGHYGNEQYF
DNA: TGTGCCAGCAGCTTAGTAGGCCACTATGGAAACGAGCAGTACTTC

D: TRBD1
size: many
J: TRBJ1-2
V: TRBV7-2
CDR3: CASSLAEGAPGYTF
DNA: TGTGCCAGCAGCTTAGCTGAGGGGGCGCCTGGCTACACCTTC

D: -
size: many
J: TRBJ1-1
V: TRBV6-1
CDR3: CAISGQLTEAFF
DNA: TGTGCCATCAGCGGACAACTGACTGAAGCTTTCTTT

D: -
size: many
J: TRBJ1-5
V: TRBV7-6
CDR3: CASSFGGGRGDQPQHF
DNA: TGTGCCAGCAGCTTCGGCGGGGGGCGGGGGGATCAGCCCCAGCATTTT

D: TRBD1
size: -
J: TRBJ2-7
V: TRBV28
CDR3: CASSIPGQGIYEQYF
DNA: TGTGCCAGCAGTATACCGGGACAGGGGATTTACGAGCAGTACTTC